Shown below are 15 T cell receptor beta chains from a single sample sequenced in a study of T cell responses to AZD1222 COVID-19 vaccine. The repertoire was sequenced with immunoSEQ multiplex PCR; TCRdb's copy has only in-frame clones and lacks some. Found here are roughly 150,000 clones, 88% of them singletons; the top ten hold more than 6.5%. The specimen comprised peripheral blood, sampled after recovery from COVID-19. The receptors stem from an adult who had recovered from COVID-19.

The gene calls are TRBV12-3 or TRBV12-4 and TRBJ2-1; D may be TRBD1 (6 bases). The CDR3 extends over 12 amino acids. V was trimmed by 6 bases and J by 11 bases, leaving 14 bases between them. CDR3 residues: CASSPRRDKQFF. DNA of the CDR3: TGTGCCAGCAGCCCTCGAAGGGACAAGCAGTTCTTC.

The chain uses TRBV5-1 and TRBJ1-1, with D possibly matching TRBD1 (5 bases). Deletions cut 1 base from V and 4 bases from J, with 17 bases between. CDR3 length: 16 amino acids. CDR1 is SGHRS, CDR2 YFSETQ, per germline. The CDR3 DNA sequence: TGCGCCAGCAGCTTGTTCCAAACGGGGGAAGGCACTGAAGCTTTCTTT. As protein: CASSLFQTGEGTEAFF.

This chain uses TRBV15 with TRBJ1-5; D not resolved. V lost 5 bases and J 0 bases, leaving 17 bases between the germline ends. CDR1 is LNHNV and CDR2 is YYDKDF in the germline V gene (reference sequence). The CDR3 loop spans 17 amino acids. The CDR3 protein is CATSPEMGSVSNQPQHF. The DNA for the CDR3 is TGTGCCACCAGCCCAGAGATGGGGTCAGTTAGCAATCAGCCCCAGCATTTT.

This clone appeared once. The CDR3 loop reads CASGGGPFNTEAFF. CDR3 bases: TGCGCCAGCGGGGGGGGCCCTTTTAACACTGAAGCTTTCTTT. The chain uses TRBV5-1 and TRBJ1-1; D is possibly TRBD1 (6 bases). Germline assignment: CDR1 SGHRS and CDR2 YFSETQ. With 7 bases removed from V and 2 bases from J, the gap between germline ends came to 15 bases. The CDR3 spans 14 residues. The variable domain in full, with the rest retrieved from reference TRBV5-1 and TRBJ1-1, is KAGVTQTPRYLIKTRGQQVTLSCSPISGHRSVSWYQQTPGQGLQFLFEYFSETQRNKGNFPGRFSGRQFSNSRSEMNVSTLELGDSALYLCASGGGPFNTEAFFGQGTRLTVV.

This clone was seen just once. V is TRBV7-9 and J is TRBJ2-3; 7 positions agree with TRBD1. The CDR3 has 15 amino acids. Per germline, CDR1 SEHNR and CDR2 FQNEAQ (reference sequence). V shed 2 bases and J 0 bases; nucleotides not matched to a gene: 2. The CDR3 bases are TGTGCCAGCAGCTTAAGACAGGGTAGCACAGATACGCAGTATTTT. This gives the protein CASSLRQGSTDTQYF. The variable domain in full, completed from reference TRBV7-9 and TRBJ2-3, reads DTGVSQNPRHKITKRGQNVTFRCDPISEHNRLYWYRQTLGQGPEFLTYFQNEAQLEKSRLLSDRFSAERPKGSFSTLEIQRTEQGDSAMYLCASSLRQGSTDTQYFGPGTRLTVL.

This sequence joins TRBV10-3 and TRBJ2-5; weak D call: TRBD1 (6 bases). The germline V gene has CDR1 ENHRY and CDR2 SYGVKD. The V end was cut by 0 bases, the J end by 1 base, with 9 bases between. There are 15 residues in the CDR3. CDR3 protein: CAISESSGVQETQYF. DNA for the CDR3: TGTGCCATCAGTGAGTCTTCAGGGGTCCAAGAGACCCAGTACTTC.

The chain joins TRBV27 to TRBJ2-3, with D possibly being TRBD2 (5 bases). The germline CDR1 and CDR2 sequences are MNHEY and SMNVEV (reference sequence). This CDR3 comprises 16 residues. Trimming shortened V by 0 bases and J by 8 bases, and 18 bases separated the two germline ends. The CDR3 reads CASSLSLAGWDGTQYF. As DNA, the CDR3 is TGTGCCAGCAGTTTATCGCTAGCCGGATGGGATGGTACGCAGTATTTT.

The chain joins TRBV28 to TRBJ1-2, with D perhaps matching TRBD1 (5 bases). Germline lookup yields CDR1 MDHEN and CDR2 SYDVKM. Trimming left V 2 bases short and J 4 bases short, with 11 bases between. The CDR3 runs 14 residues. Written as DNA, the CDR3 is TGTGCCAGCAGTTTAAGGGGACGGGGCTATGGCTACACCTTC. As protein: CASSLRGRGYGYTF.

CDR3 in DNA: TGCAGCGTCCTCGGCGACCGCGGAGCGGGGGGGACGTCCTCCTACGAGCAGTACTTC. This translates into CSVLGDRGAGGTSSYEQYF. The chain combines TRBV29-1 with TRBJ2-7; 10 bases are shared with TRBD2. Per germline, CDR1 SQVTM and CDR2 ANQGSEA. This CDR3 contains 19 residues. V lost 6 bases and J lost 0; bases outside the gene matches: 20.

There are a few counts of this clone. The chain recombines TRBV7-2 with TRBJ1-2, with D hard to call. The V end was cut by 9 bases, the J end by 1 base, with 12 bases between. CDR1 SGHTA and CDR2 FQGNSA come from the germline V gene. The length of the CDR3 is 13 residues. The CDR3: CASTTSFNYGYTF. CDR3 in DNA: TGTGCCAGTACGACAAGTTTTAACTATGGCTACACCTTC. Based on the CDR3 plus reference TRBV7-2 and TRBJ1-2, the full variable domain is GAGVSQSPSNKVTEKGKDVELRCDPISGHTALYWYRQSLGQGLEFLIYFQGNSAPDKSGLPSDRFSAERTGGSVSTLTIQRTQQEDSAVYLCASTTSFNYGYTFGSGTRLTVV.

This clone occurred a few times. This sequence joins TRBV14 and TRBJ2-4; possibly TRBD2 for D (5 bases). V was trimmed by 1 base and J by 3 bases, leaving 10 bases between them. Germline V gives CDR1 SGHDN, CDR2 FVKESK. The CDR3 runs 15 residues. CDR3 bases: TGTGCCAGCAGCCAAGCGGGGTTGGTCAAAAACATTCAGTACTTC. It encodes CASSQAGLVKNIQYF.

For the CDR3, the DNA is TGTTCCCATCAGGAGGGGTCGTACGAGCAGTACTTC. Amino acid sequence: CSHQEGSYEQYF. The chain recombines TRBV28 with TRBJ2-7; TRBD2 might be the D (6 bases). Germline CDR1 MDHEN, CDR2 SYDVKM. The CDR3 runs to 12 residues.

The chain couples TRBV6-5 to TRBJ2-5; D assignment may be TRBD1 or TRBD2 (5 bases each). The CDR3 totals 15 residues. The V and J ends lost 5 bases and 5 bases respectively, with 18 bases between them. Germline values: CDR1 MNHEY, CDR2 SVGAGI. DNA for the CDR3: TGTGCCAGCAGTCCCGGTAAAGAGGGGTGGGAGACCCAGTACTTC. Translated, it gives CASSPGKEGWETQYF.

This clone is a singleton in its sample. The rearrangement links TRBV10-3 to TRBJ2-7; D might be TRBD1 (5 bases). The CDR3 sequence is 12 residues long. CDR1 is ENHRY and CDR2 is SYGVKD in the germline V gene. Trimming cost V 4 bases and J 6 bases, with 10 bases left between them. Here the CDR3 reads CAISGQGFEQYF. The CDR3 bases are TGTGCCATCAGTGGTCAGGGCTTCGAGCAGTACTTC.

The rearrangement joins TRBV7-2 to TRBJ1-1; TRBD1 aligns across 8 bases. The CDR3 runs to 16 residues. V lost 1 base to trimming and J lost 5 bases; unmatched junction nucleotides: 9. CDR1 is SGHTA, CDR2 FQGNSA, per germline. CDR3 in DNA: TGTGCCAGCAGCTTAGGTGTGCGGACAGGGCTAACTGAAGCTTTCTTT. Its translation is CASSLGVRTGLTEAFF.